The sequence of this T cell receptor beta chain was determined in a study of T cell repertoires in ileal Crohn's disease. Whole-study context: About half received postoperative treatment, under 14 with thiopurines and 15 to 20 anti-TNF. Study-level points and caveats: Sorted CD8 T cells held more high-frequency clones than CD4.

Sequenced by immunoSEQ multiplex PCR; TCRdb stores in-frame clones only, minus some. Of 1,000 to 1,500 clones in the sample, roughly 96% were seen once. Points on this clone: What it binds is unknown.

This CDR3 has 16 residues. With 4 bases clipped from V and 0 bases from J, the junction kept 5 bases outside the gene matches. Looked up from germline, CDR1 is LGHNA and CDR2 is YNFKEQ. The J gene is TRBJ1-3, the V gene TRBV4-2; TRBD1 agrees at 8 bases. What was sequenced was ileal tissue. This sequence was found in an adult with Crohn's disease. The CDR3 sequence: CASSPQGAPSGNTIYF. DNA of the CDR3: TGTGCCAGCAGCCCTCAGGGGGCTCCCTCTGGAAACACCATATATTTT.